The 25 T cell receptor beta chains below all came from one sample that was sequenced in a study of T cell changes during pregnancy in multiple sclerosis. The method was immunoSEQ multiplex PCR; TCRdb's version includes in-frame clones alone and lacks a portion of them. The table records under 35,000 clones, 85% to 90% of them present only once. This specimen was CD4+ T cells from peripheral blood mononuclear cells, taken in the third trimester of pregnancy. The source of these receptors is a female donor in good health, enrolled as a control in a pregnancy study.

The chain employs TRBV18 and TRBJ2-3, with unresolved D. The CDR3 is 15 residues long. Trimming stripped 4 bases from V and 0 bases from J, with 11 bases between. Germline V lookup: CDR1 KGHSH, CDR2 LQKENI. The CDR3 is CASSLNSLSTDTQYF. DNA of the CDR3: TGTGCCAGCTCACTGAACAGCTTAAGCACAGATACGCAGTATTTT.

V is TRBV29-1 and J is TRBJ1-2; 10 bases line up with TRBD1. Germline CDR1 is SQVTM and CDR2 is ANQGSEA. Losses at the gene ends were 6 bases for V and 6 bases for J; bases not matched to a gene: 4. This CDR3 comprises 12 residues. CDR3 sequence reads: CSVTGGANGYTF. For the CDR3, the DNA is TGCAGCGTGACAGGGGGCGCGAATGGCTACACCTTC.

The chain recombines TRBV7-8 with TRBJ1-2, with a weak D call TRBD1 (5 bases). Germline CDR1 SGHVS, CDR2 FQNEAQ. V lost 1 base to trimming and J lost 8 bases, with 14 bases between them. The CDR3 contains 14 residues. CDR3 in amino acids: CASSLGAGMIGYTF. CDR3 sequence (DNA): TGTGCCAGCAGCTTAGGCGCAGGGATGATAGGCTACACCTTC.

The chain recombines TRBV7-8 with TRBJ1-2; a possible D gene is TRBD1 (6 bases). Germline V gives CDR1 SGHVS, CDR2 FQNEAQ. The CDR3 is made up of 14 amino acids. V lost 5 bases and J 0 bases, leaving 10 bases between the germline ends. The CDR3 sequence: CASSPRGTNYGYTF. CDR3 bases: TGTGCCAGCAGCCCCAGGGGTACTAACTATGGCTACACCTTC.

This clone has just one count. The chain couples TRBV27 to TRBJ1-1; D remains unclear. The CDR3 consists of 13 residues. CDR1 MNHEY and CDR2 SMNVEV come from the germline V gene (reference sequence). Trimming shortened V by 5 bases and J by 7 bases, and 14 bases separated the two germline ends. The CDR3 loop is CASSIREGGEAFF. The DNA for the CDR3 is TGTGCCAGCAGTATCCGAGAGGGCGGTGAAGCTTTCTTT.

CDR3 amino acids: CASSPTGMETQYF. The DNA of the CDR3 is TGTGCCAGCTCACCCACAGGGATGGAGACCCAGTACTTC. The chain uses TRBV18 and TRBJ2-5; maybe TRBD1 (6 bases). Germline lookup yields CDR1 KGHSH and CDR2 LQKENI. The CDR3 is 13 residues long. The V and J ends lost 3 bases and 5 bases respectively, with 10 bases between them. The complete variable domain, with remaining parts taken from reference TRBV18 and TRBJ2-5, reads NAGVMQNPRHLVRRRGQEARLRCSPMKGHSHVYWYRQLPEEGLKFMVYLQKENIIDESGMPKERFSAEFPKEGPSILRIQQVVRGDSAAYFCASSPTGMETQYFGPGTRLLVL.

The gene calls are TRBV19 and TRBJ2-1; D possibly corresponds to TRBD1 (6 bases). The V gene lost 1 base and the J gene lost 6 bases, with 16 bases spanning the gap. Germline assignment: CDR1 LNHDA and CDR2 SQIVND (reference sequence). This CDR3 spans 16 amino acids. CDR3 amino acids: CASSIAGQIRGNEQFF. CDR3 DNA: TGTGCCAGTAGTATAGCTGGACAGATTAGGGGCAATGAGCAGTTCTTC.

The chain couples TRBV19 to TRBJ1-1; D may be TRBD1 (5 bases). CDR1 and CDR2 from the germline V gene are LNHDA and SQIVND (reference sequence). V lost 2 bases to trimming and J lost 2 bases, with 15 bases between them. The CDR3 consists of 16 residues. The CDR3 bases are TGTGCCAGTAGTATATTAGCAGGGCTAGGAAACACTGAAGCTTTCTTT. It encodes CASSILAGLGNTEAFF.

V gene TRBV4-1 combines with J gene TRBJ2-7; TRBD2 matches at 13 bases. V shed 4 bases and J 5 bases; nucleotides not matched to a gene: 2. The germline gives CDR1 MGHRA, CDR2 YSYEKL. The CDR3 runs 14 residues. CDR3 in amino acids: CASSPTSGRNEQYF. The DNA of the CDR3 is TGCGCCAGCAGCCCGACTAGCGGGAGGAACGAGCAGTACTTC.

The chain uses TRBV6-5 and TRBJ1-5; TRBD1 might be the D (5 bases). The ends were cut back, 6 bases at V and 3 bases at J, with 15 bases in the middle. The CDR3 totals 15 residues. The germline V gene has CDR1 MNHEY and CDR2 SVGAGI. The CDR3 DNA reads TGTGCCAGCAGGGGGGGACTGGGAGTCAATCAGCCCCAGCATTTT. It codes for CASRGGLGVNQPQHF.

The chain employs TRBV5-1 and TRBJ1-5, with 10 bases matching TRBD1. The CDR3 consists of 15 residues. The V segment lost 4 bases and the J segment 4 bases; nucleotides outside the gene matches: 5. Looked up from germline, CDR1 is SGHRS and CDR2 is YFSETQ. The CDR3 reads CASSPGTGDNQPQHF. DNA for the CDR3: TGCGCCAGCAGCCCGGGGACAGGGGATAATCAGCCCCAGCATTTT.

This clone was counted once. The chain carries TRBV18 and TRBJ1-2, with 9 bases aligning to TRBD1. The length of the CDR3 is 14 residues. V was clipped by 8 bases and J by 3 bases; unmatched bases: 7. Germline V gives CDR1 KGHSH, CDR2 LQKENI. CDR3 sequence reads: CASRQGTGHYGYTF. CDR3 coding DNA: TGTGCCAGCCGTCAAGGGACAGGGCACTATGGCTACACCTTC.

The rearrangement uses TRBV27 and TRBJ2-5, with TRBD2 matching over 13 bases. Germline CDR1 MNHEY, CDR2 SMNVEV (reference sequence). The CDR3 runs 14 residues. The V gene end was trimmed by 5 bases and the J gene end by 4 bases; junction bases not matched to a gene: 1. CDR3 in DNA: TGTGCCAGCAGTGGGACTAGCGGGATAGAGACCCAGTACTTC. This codes for CASSGTSGIETQYF.

This clone occurred once. The chain couples TRBV11-3 to TRBJ1-3, with 11 bases matching TRBD1. Germline loops: CDR1 SGHNT, CDR2 YENEEA. The CDR3 length is 17 residues. V shed 5 bases and J 3 bases; nucleotides not matched to a gene: 9. The CDR3, as DNA: TGTGCCAGCAGCCCAGGAGGACAGGGGGCCTATGGAAACACCATATATTTT. This sequence encodes CASSPGGQGAYGNTIYF.

The chain recombines TRBV7-2 with TRBJ2-3; TRBD2 matches at 10 bases. With V trimmed by 0 bases and J by 5 bases, 2 bases remained unmatched. Looked up from germline, CDR1 is SGHTA and CDR2 is FQGNSA. The CDR3 runs to 15 residues. CDR3 amino acids: CASSLASGRRDTQYF. The CDR3 nucleotides are TGTGCCAGCAGCTTAGCTAGCGGGAGGAGAGATACGCAGTATTTT.

This chain links TRBV29-1 with TRBJ1-2; D gene ambiguous. The germline gives CDR1 SQVTM, CDR2 ANQGSEA. The V gene lost 1 base and the J gene lost 1 base, with 4 bases spanning the gap. The CDR3 sequence is 12 residues long. The CDR3 loop reads CSVEGSNYGYTF. Here the CDR3 DNA reads TGCAGCGTTGAAGGCAGTAACTATGGCTACACCTTC.

This clone was observed a single time. CDR3 amino acids: CASTETGDTGELFF. CDR3 nucleotides: TGTGCCAGCACTGAAACAGGGGACACCGGGGAGCTGTTTTTT. The chain uses TRBV5-6 and TRBJ2-2; 7 positions match TRBD1. Germline CDR1 and CDR2: SGHDT and YYEEEE. This CDR3 contains 14 residues. The ends lost 6 bases at V and 3 bases at J; junction bases unmatched: 5.

V gene TRBV11-1 combines with J gene TRBJ2-3; TRBD2 agrees at 9 bases. V gave up 5 bases and J gave up 2 bases; unmatched junction bases: 8. The germline gives CDR1 SGHAT, CDR2 FQDESV (reference sequence). The CDR3 totals 16 residues. DNA for the CDR3: TGTGCCAGCAGCCCTCCGACTAGCGGTATCACAGATACGCAGTATTTT. Protein product: CASSPPTSGITDTQYF.

In DNA form, the CDR3 reads TGTGCCAGCAGCCCCGCCGGGACAGGGTACTCTGGGGCCAACGTCCTGACTTTC. This translates into CASSPAGTGYSGANVLTF. The chain is built from TRBV11-3 and TRBJ2-6, with 9 bases that match TRBD1. Germline CDR1 SGHNT, CDR2 YENEEA. Losses at the gene ends were 5 bases for V and 0 bases for J; bases not matched to a gene: 8. This CDR3 has 18 residues.

V and J are TRBV12-5 and TRBJ1-1; D remains ambiguous. The CDR3 has 12 amino acids. Germline CDR1 and CDR2: LGHNT and FRNRAP. V gave up 5 bases and J gave up 0 bases, with 4 bases separating them. In DNA, the CDR3 is TGTGCTAGTGGTGCGGTGAACACTGAAGCTTTCTTT. Translating gives CASGAVNTEAFF.

This chain links TRBV7-2 with TRBJ1-6; 10 bases are shared with TRBD1. Germline V gene data show CDR1 as SGHTA and CDR2 as FQGNSA. With V trimmed by 3 bases and J by 6 bases, 8 bases remained unmatched. The CDR3 is made up of 17 amino acids. The CDR3 bases are TGTGCCAGCAGCTTGGGGAGACAGGGGGCCTCTAATTCACCCCTCCACTTT. It codes for CASSLGRQGASNSPLHF.

V usage is TRBV18 and J usage is TRBJ1-1, with D maybe TRBD1 (5 bases). With 0 bases removed from V and 0 bases from J, the gap between germline ends came to 8 bases. The CDR3 covers 15 residues. Per germline, CDR1 KGHSH and CDR2 LQKENI. The CDR3 sequence is CASSPPRQLNTEAFF. The CDR3 DNA reads TGTGCCAGCTCACCACCGAGACAGCTGAACACTGAAGCTTTCTTT.

The rearrangement links TRBV14 to TRBJ2-1; the D gene is possibly TRBD2 (5 bases). Germline CDR1 SGHDN, CDR2 FVKESK. Deletions cut 4 bases from V and 0 bases from J, with 13 bases between. The CDR3 loop spans 16 amino acids. As DNA, the CDR3 is TGTGCCAGCAGCCGGGCGGGTACCTCCTCCTACAATGAGCAGTTCTTC. It specifies CASSRAGTSSYNEQFF.

A single count supports this clone. The V and J genes are TRBV15 and TRBJ2-7; 9 bases map to TRBD2. Germline V gene sequence: CDR1 LNHNV, CDR2 YYDKDF (reference sequence). J lost 5 bases, V lost 0 bases, and 8 bases had no gene match. The CDR3 runs to 16 residues. CDR3 residues: CATSRDLGGRVDEQYF. The CDR3 DNA reads as TGTGCCACCAGCAGAGATTTGGGCGGGAGGGTCGACGAGCAGTACTTC.

J is TRBJ2-5 and V is TRBV19, with a tentative D call TRBD1 (6 bases). The CDR3 loop spans 15 amino acids. CDR1 LNHDA and CDR2 SQIVND come from the germline V gene (reference sequence). V lost 3 bases, J lost 4 bases, and 15 bases lay in between. The CDR3 here is CASSIWTDQGETQYF. CDR3 nucleotide sequence: TGTGCCAGTAGTATTTGGACAGACCAGGGAGAGACCCAGTACTTC.